The source of this T cell receptor beta chain is a study of blood T cells in healthy people across ages. With a J-beta primer mix and a sample-barcoded 5' primer, a second PCR ran 7 to 11 cycles. A template-switch adaptor with 12 random nucleotides tagged each cDNA molecule. TCRdb redid the calling of the 5' RACE reads with MiXCR, one entry per CDR3 protein. The sample includes 450,000 to 600,000 distinct CDR3 sequences, 27% of them seen just once. The CDR3 has 13 amino acids. CDR1 is MNHEY and CDR2 is SMNVEV in the germline V gene (reference sequence). V was pared by 6 bases and J by 2 bases, with 8 bases between. Study results and caveats: Strong correlation linked observed beta diversity and percent naive T cells. Fewer expanded clones and more diversity marked long-lived versus aged donors.

About this clonotype: Its antigen is unknown.

The same data also went into a second study, on T cells of mothers and their children. As that report states: A few healthy Caucasian mothers, along with their six children, served as the donors.

The sequence was collected from a boy younger than 10 in good health. This rearrangement joins TRBV27 to TRBJ2-1; TRBD2 is a possible D gene (6 bases). Specimen: blood. CDR3 sequence reads: CASRGLTYNEQFF. CDR3 bases: TGTGCCAGCAGGGGACTTACCTACAATGAGCAGTTCTTC.